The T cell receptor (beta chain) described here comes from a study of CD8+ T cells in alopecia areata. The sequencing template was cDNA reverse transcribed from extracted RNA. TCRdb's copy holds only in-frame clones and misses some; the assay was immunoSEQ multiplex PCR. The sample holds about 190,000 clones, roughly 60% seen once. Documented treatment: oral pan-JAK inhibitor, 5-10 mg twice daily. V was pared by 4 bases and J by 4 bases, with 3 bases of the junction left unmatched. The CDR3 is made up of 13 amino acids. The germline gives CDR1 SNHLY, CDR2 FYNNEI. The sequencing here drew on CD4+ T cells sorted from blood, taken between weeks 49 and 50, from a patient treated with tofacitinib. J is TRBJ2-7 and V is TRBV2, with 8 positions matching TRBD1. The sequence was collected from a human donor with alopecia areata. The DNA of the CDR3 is TGTGCCAGCAGTGTGGACAGGGCGTACGAGCAGTACTTC. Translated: CASSVDRAYEQYF.